Sequencing of this T cell receptor (beta chain) was carried out in a study of shared clonotypes between healthy human individuals. Whole-study results and caveats: Researchers sampled only blood; tissue repertoires likely differ.

Libraries were prepared by immunoSEQ multiplex PCR; TCRdb keeps only in-frame clonotypes and omits some of them. The sample holds approximately 2.5 million clones; more than 90% are singletons and the top ten take 0.11% to 0.15%. The CDR3 consists of 15 residues. Germline assignment: CDR1 MGHDK and CDR2 SYGVNS. V lost 1 base and J 6 bases, leaving 16 bases between the germline ends. A note on this clone: Its target is not known.

The sample was naive CD4+ T cells sorted from blood. Sample subset: CD45RA+ positively selected. The rearrangement joins TRBV25-1 to TRBJ2-7; D is undetermined. The receptor comes from a man aged 18 to 35 in good health. CDR3 sequence: CASSESTLDGGEQYF. The CDR3 DNA is TGTGCCAGCAGTGAATCCACTCTGGACGGTGGCGAGCAGTACTTC.